Sequencing of this T cell receptor beta chain was carried out in a study of response to subunit inactivated influenza vaccine. Each CDR3 protein gets one entry after TCRdb re-called the RT-PCR reads with MiXCR. The table has about 540,000 distinct CDR3 sequences, 20% to 25% seen once. This clonotype was detected only a few times. The CDR3 extends over 15 amino acids. With 4 bases clipped from V and 4 bases from J, the junction kept 6 bases outside the gene matches. The V gene's germline CDR1 is MNHEY and CDR2 SVGEGT. This sample also appeared in a second study, on T cells expressing NK-cell markers. That study adds: UMI-tagged 5'RACE template switching yielded the TCR beta cDNA. The authors sequenced eight donors, of whom seven were HCMV-seropositive and one was seronegative. The CD3+CD56-NKG2C+ fraction of a handful of donors was likewise dominated by these clonotypes. What remained unclear was the HCMV specificity of expanded NKG2C+ T cell clones.

The chain has TRBV6-2 or TRBV6-3 and TRBJ1-2; 10 nucleotides match TRBD1. The TCR originated in a middle-aged man who received an inactivated influenza vaccine. The source material was CD4+ T cells sorted from PBMCs, sampled roughly 13 days after vaccination. The CDR3 DNA is TGTGCCAGCAGTTCCCCGGGACAGGGGACCTATGGCTACACCTTC. Translating gives CASSSPGQGTYGYTF.